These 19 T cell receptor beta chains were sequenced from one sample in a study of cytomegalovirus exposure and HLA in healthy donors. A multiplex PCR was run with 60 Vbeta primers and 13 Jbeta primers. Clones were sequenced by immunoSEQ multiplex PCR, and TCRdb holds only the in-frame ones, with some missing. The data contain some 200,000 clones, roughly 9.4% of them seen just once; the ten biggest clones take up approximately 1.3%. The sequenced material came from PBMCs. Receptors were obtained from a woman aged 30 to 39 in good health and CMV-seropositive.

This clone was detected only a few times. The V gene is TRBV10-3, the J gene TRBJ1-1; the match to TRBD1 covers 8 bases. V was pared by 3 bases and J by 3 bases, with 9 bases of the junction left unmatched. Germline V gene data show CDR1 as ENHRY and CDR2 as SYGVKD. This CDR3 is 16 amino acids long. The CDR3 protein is CAISDLPGTGYTEAFF. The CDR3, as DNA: TGTGCCATCAGTGACCTTCCCGGGACAGGATACACTGAAGCTTTCTTT.

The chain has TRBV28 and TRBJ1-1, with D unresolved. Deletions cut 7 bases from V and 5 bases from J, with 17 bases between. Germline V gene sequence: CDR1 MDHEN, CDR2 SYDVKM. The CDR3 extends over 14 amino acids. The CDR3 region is CASISPEGWTEAFF. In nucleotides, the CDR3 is TGTGCCAGCATCTCCCCTGAGGGTTGGACTGAAGCTTTCTTT.

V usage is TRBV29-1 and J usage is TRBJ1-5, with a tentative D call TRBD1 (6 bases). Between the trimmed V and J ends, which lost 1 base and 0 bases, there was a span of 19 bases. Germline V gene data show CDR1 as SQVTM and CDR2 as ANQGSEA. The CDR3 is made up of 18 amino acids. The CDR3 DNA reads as TGCAGCGTTGAAGCGGGAAGGGGTCAGGGGTATAGCAATCAGCCCCAGCATTTT. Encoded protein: CSVEAGRGQGYSNQPQHF.

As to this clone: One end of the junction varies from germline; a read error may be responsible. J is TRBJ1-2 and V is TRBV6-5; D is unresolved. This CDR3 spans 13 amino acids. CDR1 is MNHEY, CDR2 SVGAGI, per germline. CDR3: CARSSSYSTHYTF. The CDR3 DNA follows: TGTGCCAGAAGTTCGAGTTACTCAACCCACTACACCTTC.

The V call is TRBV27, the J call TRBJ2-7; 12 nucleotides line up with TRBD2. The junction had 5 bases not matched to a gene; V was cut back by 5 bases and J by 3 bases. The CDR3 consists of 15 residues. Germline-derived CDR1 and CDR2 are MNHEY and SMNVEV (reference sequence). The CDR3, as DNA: TGTGCCAGCAGTCCCGGACTAGCGGGGCTCTACGAGCAGTACTTC. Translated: CASSPGLAGLYEQYF.

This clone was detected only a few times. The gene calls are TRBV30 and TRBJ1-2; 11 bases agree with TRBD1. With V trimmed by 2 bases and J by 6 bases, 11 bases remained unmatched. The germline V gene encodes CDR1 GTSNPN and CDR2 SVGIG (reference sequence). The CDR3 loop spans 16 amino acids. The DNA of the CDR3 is TGTGCCTGGAGTATGTGGGGACAGGGGGGAGCTAATGGCTACACCTTC. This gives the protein CAWSMWGQGGANGYTF.

The CDR3 DNA is TGTGCCAGCAAGGCGGACTCCTACAATGAGCAGTTCTTC. Its translation is CASKADSYNEQFF. The gene calls are TRBV6-5 and TRBJ2-1, with D unresolved. Trimming took 7 bases from V and 0 from J, leaving 7 bases between them. The germline gives CDR1 MNHEY, CDR2 SVGAGI. This CDR3 contains 13 residues.

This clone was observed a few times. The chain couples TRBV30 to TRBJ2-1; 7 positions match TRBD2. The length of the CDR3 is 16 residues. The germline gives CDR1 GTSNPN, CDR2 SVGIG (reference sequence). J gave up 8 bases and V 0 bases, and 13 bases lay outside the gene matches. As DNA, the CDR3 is TGTGCCTGGAGTGTACTTGGGGAGGGCCTTCGGTATGAGCAGTTCTTC. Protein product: CAWSVLGEGLRYEQFF.

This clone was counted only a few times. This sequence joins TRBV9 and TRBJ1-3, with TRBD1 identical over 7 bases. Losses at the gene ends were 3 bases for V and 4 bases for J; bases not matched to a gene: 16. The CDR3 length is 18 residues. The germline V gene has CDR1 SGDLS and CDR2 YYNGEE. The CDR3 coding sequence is TGTGCCAGCAGCGCCCTTTACCCGGGACAGTCGAAAGGAAACACCATATATTTT. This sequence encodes CASSALYPGQSKGNTIYF.

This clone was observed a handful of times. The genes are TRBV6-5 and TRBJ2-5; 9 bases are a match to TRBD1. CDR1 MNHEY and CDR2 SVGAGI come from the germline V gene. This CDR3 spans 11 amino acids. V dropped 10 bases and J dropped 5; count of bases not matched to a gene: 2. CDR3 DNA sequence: TGTGCCACCGGACAGGGGGAGACCCAGTACTTC. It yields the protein CATGQGETQYF.

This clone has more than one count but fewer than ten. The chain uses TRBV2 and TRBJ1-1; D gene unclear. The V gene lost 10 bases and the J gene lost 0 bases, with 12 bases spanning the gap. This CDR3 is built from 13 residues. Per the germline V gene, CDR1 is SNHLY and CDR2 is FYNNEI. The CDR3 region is CATTIQLNTEAFF. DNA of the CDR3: TGTGCCACCACGATTCAGTTGAACACTGAAGCTTTCTTT.

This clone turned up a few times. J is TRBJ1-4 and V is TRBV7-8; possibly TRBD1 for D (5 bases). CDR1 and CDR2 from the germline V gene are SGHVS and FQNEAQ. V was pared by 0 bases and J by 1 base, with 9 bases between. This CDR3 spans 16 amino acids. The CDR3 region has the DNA TGTGCCAGCAGCTTAGCTTCGGGGGTAACTAATGAAAAACTGTTTTTT. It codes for CASSLASGVTNEKLFF. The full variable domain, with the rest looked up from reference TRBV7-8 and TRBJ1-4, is GAGVSQSPRYKVAKRGQDVALRCDPISGHVSLFWYQQALGQGPEFLTYFQNEAQLDKSGLPSDRFFAERPEGSVSTLKIQRTQQEDSAVYLCASSLASGVTNEKLFFGSGTQLSVL.

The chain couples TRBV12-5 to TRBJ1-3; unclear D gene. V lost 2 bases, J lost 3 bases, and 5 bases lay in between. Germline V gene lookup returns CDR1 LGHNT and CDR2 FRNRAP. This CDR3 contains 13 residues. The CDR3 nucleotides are TGTGCTAGTGGTTTGTCGGGTGGAAACACCATATATTTT. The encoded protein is CASGLSGGNTIYF. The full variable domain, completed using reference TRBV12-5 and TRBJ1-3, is DARVTQTPRHKVTEMGQEVTMRCQPILGHNTVFWYRQTMMQGLELLAYFRNRAPLDDSGMPKDRFSAEMPDATLATLKIQPSEPRDSAVYFCASGLSGGNTIYFGEGSWLTVV.

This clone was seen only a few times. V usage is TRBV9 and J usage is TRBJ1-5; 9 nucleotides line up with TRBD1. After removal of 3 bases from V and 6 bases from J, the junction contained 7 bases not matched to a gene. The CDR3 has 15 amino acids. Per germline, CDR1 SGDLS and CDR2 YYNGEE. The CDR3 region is CASSETGTGLQPQHF. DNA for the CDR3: TGTGCCAGCAGCGAGACCGGGACAGGGCTTCAGCCCCAGCATTTT. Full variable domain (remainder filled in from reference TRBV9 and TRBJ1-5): DSGVTQTPKHLITATGQRVTLRCSPRSGDLSVYWYQQSLDQGLQFLIQYYNGEERAKGNILERFSAQQFPDLHSELNLSSLELGDSALYFCASSETGTGLQPQHFGDGTRLSIL.

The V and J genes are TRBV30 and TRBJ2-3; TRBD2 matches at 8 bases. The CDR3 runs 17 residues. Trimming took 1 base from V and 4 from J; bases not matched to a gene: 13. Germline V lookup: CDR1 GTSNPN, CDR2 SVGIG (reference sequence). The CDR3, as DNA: TGTGCCTGGAGTGCCACTAGGACTAGCCGGCAACCAGATACGCAGTATTTT. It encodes CAWSATRTSRQPDTQYF. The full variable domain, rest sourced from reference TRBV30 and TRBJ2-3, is SQTIHQWPATLVQPVGSPLSLECTVEGTSNPNLYWYRQAAGRGLQLLFYSVGIGQISSEVPQNLSASRPQDRQFILSSKKLLLSDSGFYLCAWSATRTSRQPDTQYFGPGTRLTVL.

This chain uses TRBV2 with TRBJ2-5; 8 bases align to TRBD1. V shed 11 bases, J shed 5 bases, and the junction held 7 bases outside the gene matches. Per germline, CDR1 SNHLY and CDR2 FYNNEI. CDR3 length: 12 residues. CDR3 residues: CAGGTGGETQYF. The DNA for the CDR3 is TGTGCCGGCGGGACAGGCGGGGAGACCCAGTACTTC.

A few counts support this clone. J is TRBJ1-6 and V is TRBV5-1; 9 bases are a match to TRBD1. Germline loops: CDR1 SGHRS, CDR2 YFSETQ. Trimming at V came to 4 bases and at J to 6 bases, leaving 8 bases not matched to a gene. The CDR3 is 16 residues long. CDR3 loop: CASSVDGTGINSPLHF. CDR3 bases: TGCGCCAGCAGCGTTGATGGGACAGGGATTAATTCACCCCTCCACTTT. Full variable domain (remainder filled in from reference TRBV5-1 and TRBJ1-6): KAGVTQTPRYLIKTRGQQVTLSCSPISGHRSVSWYQQTPGQGLQFLFEYFSETQRNKGNFPGRFSGRQFSNSRSEMNVSTLELGDSALYLCASSVDGTGINSPLHFGNGTRLTVT.

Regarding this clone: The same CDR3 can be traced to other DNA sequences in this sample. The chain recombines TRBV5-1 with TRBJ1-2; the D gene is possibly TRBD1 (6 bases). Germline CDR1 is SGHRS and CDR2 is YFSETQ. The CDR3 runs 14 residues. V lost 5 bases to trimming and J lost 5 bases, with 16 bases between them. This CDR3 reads CASRQGIPLYGYTF. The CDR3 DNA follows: TGCGCCAGCAGACAGGGCATACCCTTGTATGGCTACACCTTC.

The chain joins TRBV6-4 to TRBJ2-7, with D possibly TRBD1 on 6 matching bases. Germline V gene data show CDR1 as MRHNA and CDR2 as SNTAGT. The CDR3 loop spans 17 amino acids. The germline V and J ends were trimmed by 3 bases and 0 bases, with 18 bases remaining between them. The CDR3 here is CASSDPSWQGSSYEQYF. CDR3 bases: TGTGCCAGCAGTGATCCCTCGTGGCAGGGGAGCTCCTACGAGCAGTACTTC.